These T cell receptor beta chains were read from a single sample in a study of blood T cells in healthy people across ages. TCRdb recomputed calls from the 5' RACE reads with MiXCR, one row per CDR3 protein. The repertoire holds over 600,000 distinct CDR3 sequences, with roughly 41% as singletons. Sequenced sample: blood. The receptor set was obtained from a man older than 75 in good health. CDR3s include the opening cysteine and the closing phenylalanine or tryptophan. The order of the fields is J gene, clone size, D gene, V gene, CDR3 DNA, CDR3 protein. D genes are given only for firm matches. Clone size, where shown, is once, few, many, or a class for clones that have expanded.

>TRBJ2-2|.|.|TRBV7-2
TGTGCCAGCAGCTACCGGAGGGGGAACACCGGGGAGCTGTTTTTT
CASSYRRGNTGELFF
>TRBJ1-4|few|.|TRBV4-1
TGCGCCAGTAGAGGGGCCCCAACTAATGAAAAACTGTTTTTT
CASRGAPTNEKLFF
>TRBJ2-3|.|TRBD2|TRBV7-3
TGTGCCAGCAGCCCGAAGGGACTAGCGGGGGGTGGAGAGACGCAGTATTTT
CASSPKGLAGGGETQYF
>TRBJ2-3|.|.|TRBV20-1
TGCAGTGCTAGGCCGGGGGAGTCCACAGATACGCAGTATTTT
CSARPGESTDTQYF
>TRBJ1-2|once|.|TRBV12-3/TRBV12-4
TGTGCCAGCAACCTGGGGGGGTATGGCTACACCTTC
CASNLGGYGYTF
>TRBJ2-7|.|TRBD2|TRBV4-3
TGCGCCAGCAGCCAAGATTGGGGACTAGGCTCCACCAGAGGCGAGCAGTACTTC
CASSQDWGLGSTRGEQYF
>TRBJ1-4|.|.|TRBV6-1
TGTGCCAGCAGTGAATATGAGGGCGAGAGGGAAAAACTGTTTTTT
CASSEYEGEREKLFF
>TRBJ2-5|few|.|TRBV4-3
TGCGCCAGCAGCCAAGTTTCCGGTATTGGGACCCAGTACTTC
CASSQVSGIGTQYF
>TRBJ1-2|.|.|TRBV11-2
TGTGCCAGCAGCTTAGATCGGGTTACATATGGCTACACCTTC
CASSLDRVTYGYTF
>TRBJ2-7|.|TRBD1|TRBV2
TGTGCCACGACACAGACAGGGACCTACGAGCAGTACTTC
CATTQTGTYEQYF
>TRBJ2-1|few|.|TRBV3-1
TGTGCCAGCAGCCATAAGGGCGGTACGGTCGATGAGCAGTTCTTC
CASSHKGGTVDEQFF
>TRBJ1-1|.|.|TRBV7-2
TGTGCCAGCAGCTTAGCGCGACTCGGGGCTTTCTTT
CASSLARLGAFF
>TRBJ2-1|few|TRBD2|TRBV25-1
TGTGCCAGCAGTCTAGCGGGAGGGGATGAGCAGTTCTTC
CASSLAGGDEQFF
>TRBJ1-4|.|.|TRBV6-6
TGTGCCAGCAGTTCCCGGGATGAAAAACTGTTTTTT
CASSSRDEKLFF
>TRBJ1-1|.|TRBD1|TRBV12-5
TGTGCTAGTGGTTTGGGACAGGGGGTGGTTGGCGAAGCTTTCTTT
CASGLGQGVVGEAFF
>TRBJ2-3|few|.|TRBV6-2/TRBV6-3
TGTGCCAGCAGTTACTTCGGACAAAAGGGGGATACGCAGTATTTT
CASSYFGQKGDTQYF
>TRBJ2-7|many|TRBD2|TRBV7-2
TGTGCCAGCAGCCCCGCTAGCGGGGGGCCCTACGAGCAGTACTTC
CASSPASGGPYEQYF